This T cell receptor beta chain is from a study of blood T cells in healthy people across ages. Regarding this clonotype: Its target is not known.

A J-beta primer mix and a sample-barcoded 5' primer were used in a second PCR of roughly 7 to 12 cycles. Each cDNA molecule carried a tag from a template-switch adaptor that contained 12 random nucleotides. TCRdb ran MiXCR on the 5' RACE reads and lists one entry per CDR3 protein. This sample has 1.5 million to 2 million distinct CDR3 sequences; roughly a third occur once, and the top ten carry about 11%. Germline CDR1 SEHNR, CDR2 FQNEAQ (reference sequence). The CDR3 has 13 amino acids. Trimming pared 5 bases from V and 4 bases from J, leaving 11 bases between. Regarding the study as a whole: More naive CD4+ cells and higher diversity marked long-lived donors relative to aged donors. Age showed a roughly linear inverse relationship with TCR beta diversity per million T cells.

Material for sequencing was blood. The receptor's source is a woman aged 25 to 39 in good health. V and J are TRBV7-9 and TRBJ2-5; D not certain. The CDR3 DNA is TGTGCCAGCAGCCTCAACGCAATAGAGACCCAGTACTTC. Its protein product is CASSLNAIETQYF.